The sequence of this T cell receptor (beta chain) was determined in a study of T cells of healthy individuals. One entry per CDR3 protein, called by TCRdb with MiXCR from the 5' RACE reads. The sample comprises more than 85,000 distinct CDR3 sequences, 15% to 20% of which are singletons, and 6.2% rests with the top ten. In germline, CDR1 is MNHEY, CDR2 SVGEGT. The V segment lost 4 bases and the J segment 7 bases; nucleotides outside the gene matches: 6. There are 15 residues in the CDR3. This chain connects TRBV6-2 or TRBV6-3 to TRBJ2-2, with TRBD1 matching 10 bases. The sequence was collected from a human donor in good health. The DNA of the CDR3 is TGTGCCAGCAGTTGGGGACAGGGGTTCTACGGGGAGCTGTTTTTT. It yields the protein CASSWGQGFYGELFF.